This T cell receptor beta chain comes out of a study of CD8+CD57+ T cells in acquired aplastic anemia. Regarding the study as a whole: Overlap between patients and controls comprised about 28 CD8+ CDR3 sequences.

The length of the CDR3 is 14 residues. The V end lost 5 bases, the J end lost 0 bases, and 5 bases lay between the germline ends. Per the germline V gene, CDR1 is SGHTA and CDR2 is FQGTGA. Patients picked for sequencing had shown CD8+CD57+ cell expansion detected by flow cytometry. Both TCR beta VDJ combination and CDR3 sequence profiling were carried out. Genomic DNA was the template for this profiling. TCRdb re-derived calls from the reads in MiXCR, one entry per CDR3 protein. The sample lists some 180,000 distinct CDR3 sequences, roughly 65% occurring once. On this clonotype: Its antigen is not identified.

The sequenced material came from sorted CD4+, CD8+, or CD8+CD57+ T cells (not recorded which) from PBMCs. The clonotype originates from a human donor with aplastic anemia. The chain uses TRBV7-3 and TRBJ2-6; D is unclear. The CDR3 reads CASSPVSGANVLTF. CDR3 DNA: TGTGCCAGCAGCCCTGTCTCTGGGGCCAACGTCCTGACTTTC.